A single sample gave rise to the 8 T cell receptor beta chains below, sequenced in a study of shared clonotypes between healthy human individuals. Assay used: immunoSEQ multiplex PCR; TCRdb lists only in-frame clones, some missing. The sample consists of millions of clones, roughly 94% of them appearing once. CD45RO-negative cells were positively selected for CCR7, leaving out terminally differentiated effector memory CD45RA+ cells. The sequencing input was naive CD8+ T cells sorted from blood. Receptor source: a young man in good health.

V usage is TRBV13 and J usage is TRBJ1-1; unclear D gene. This CDR3 spans 11 amino acids. The V and J ends lost 6 bases and 4 bases respectively, with 6 bases between them. Germline V CDR1 and CDR2: PRHDT, FYEKMQ (reference sequence). The CDR3 loop reads CASRWGTEAFF. The CDR3 DNA follows: TGTGCCAGCAGATGGGGCACTGAAGCTTTCTTT. Full variable domain (remainder filled in from reference TRBV13 and TRBJ1-1): AAGVIQSPRHLIKEKRETATLKCYPIPRHDTVYWYQQGPGQDPQFLISFYEKMQSDKGSIPDRFSAQQFSDYHSELNMSSLELGDSALYFCASRWGTEAFFGQGTRLTVV.

The chain joins TRBV6-5 to TRBJ1-2, with D possibly matching TRBD1 (5 bases). The ends were cut back, 3 bases at V and 8 bases at J, with 10 bases in the middle. Germline assignment: CDR1 MNHEY and CDR2 SVGAGI. This CDR3 has 12 amino acids. In nucleotides, the CDR3 is TGTGCCAGCAGTTATGGGGCAGGGGGCTACACCTTC. It codes for CASSYGAGGYTF.

The CDR3 reads CAWSPQGNEQFF. In DNA form, the CDR3 reads TGTGCCTGGAGTCCGCAAGGCAATGAGCAGTTCTTC. The chain uses TRBV30 and TRBJ2-1; D is undetermined. The V gene lost 2 bases and the J gene lost 6 bases, with 8 bases spanning the gap. This CDR3 spans 12 amino acids. Germline V gene lookup returns CDR1 GTSNPN and CDR2 SVGIG (reference sequence).

CDR3 bases: TGCAGCGTTGGAACGGTTGGTGAAAAACTGTTTTTT. It codes for CSVGTVGEKLFF. The genes are TRBV29-1 and TRBJ1-4; the D is unclear. Deletions cut 4 bases from V and 7 bases from J, with 10 bases between. The CDR3 has 12 residues. Per germline, CDR1 SQVTM and CDR2 ANQGSEA.

The chain joins TRBV18 to TRBJ1-1; D remains unclear. V was cut by 2 bases and J by 1 base, with 5 bases left in between. The V gene's germline CDR1 is KGHSH and CDR2 LQKENI. This CDR3 comprises 13 residues. The CDR3 protein is CASSPGWNTEAFF. DNA of the CDR3: TGTGCCAGCTCACCAGGGTGGAACACTGAAGCTTTCTTT.

The chain couples TRBV9 to TRBJ2-5; tentatively, D is TRBD2 (6 bases). Trimming stripped 2 bases from V and 2 bases from J, with 13 bases between. The CDR3 covers 15 residues. Germline V CDR1 and CDR2: SGDLS, YYNGEE. CDR3 DNA: TGTGCCAGCAGCGTGGGTTTGGGGGGACAAGAGACCCAGTACTTC. Translated, it gives CASSVGLGGQETQYF. The full variable domain, in which reference TRBV9 and TRBJ2-5 provide the parts outside the CDR3, is DSGVTQTPKHLITATGQRVTLRCSPRSGDLSVYWYQQSLDQGLQFLIQYYNGEERAKGNILERFSAQQFPDLHSELNLSSLELGDSALYFCASSVGLGGQETQYFGPGTRLLVL.

The chain recombines TRBV7-2 with TRBJ1-5, with a tentative D call TRBD1 (6 bases). Germline loops: CDR1 SGHTA, CDR2 FQGNSA. V lost 6 bases and J 0 bases, leaving 15 bases between the germline ends. The CDR3 has 16 amino acids. CDR3 sequence (DNA): TGTGCCAGCAGTCCGTTCGGACAGCTTAGCAATCAGCCCCAGCATTTT. Translation gives CASSPFGQLSNQPQHF.

The V and J genes are TRBV11-2 and TRBJ2-2; D may be TRBD1 (6 bases). V dropped 5 bases and J dropped 1 base, with 11 bases sitting between them. CDR1 is SGHAT, CDR2 FQNNGV, per germline. The CDR3 has 15 residues. Written as DNA, the CDR3 is TGTGCCAGCAGCGCAGACAGGTGGAACACCGGGGAGCTGTTTTTT. It translates to CASSADRWNTGELFF. Full variable domain (rest looked up from reference TRBV11-2 and TRBJ2-2): EAGVAQSPRYKIIEKRQSVAFWCNPISGHATLYWYQQILGQGPKLLIQFQNNGVVDDSQLPKDRFSAERLKGVDSTLKIQPAKLEDSAVYLCASSADRWNTGELFFGEGSRLTVL.